This entry lists 13 T cell receptor beta chains sequenced from one sample in a study of vaccination and CD4 T cells after COVID-19. The sample's treatment: roughly 11-day PBMC culture with coronavirus spike peptide pools or control peptides (ViraFEST assay). For these TCRs, the target antigens are not known. Sequencing of DNA taken from cultured CD4+ T cells relied on the Oncomine TCR Beta short-read assay. TCRdb redid the calling of the PCR reads with MiXCR, one entry per CDR3 protein. The sample contains about 4,200 distinct CDR3 sequences, roughly 26% of which appear only once. What was sequenced was CD4+ T cells from blood, cultured in vitro. All receptors derive from a human donor who had recovered from COVID-19.

Relative to its sample, this clonotype is medium-sized (0.01 to 0.1%). The CDR3 protein is CASSKGYGYTF. The CDR3 DNA is TGTGCCAGCTCGAAGGGCTATGGCTACACCTTC. This chain links TRBV6-1 with TRBJ1-2, with D unclear. This CDR3 spans 11 amino acids. Trimming shortened V by 8 bases and J by 4 bases, and 8 bases separated the two germline ends. Germline CDR1 reads MNHNS; CDR2 reads SASEGT.

This clonotype was seen a few times. The rearrangement joins TRBV20-1 to TRBJ2-5; TRBD2 might be the D (7 bases). Germline V gene lookup returns CDR1 DFQATT and CDR2 SNEGSKA (reference sequence). This CDR3 is built from 14 residues. Trimming stripped 6 bases from V and 4 bases from J, with 18 bases between. CDR3 DNA sequence: TGCAGTGCGGGTGGTGGGGGGGCTACAGAGACCCAGTACTTC. Protein product: CSAGGGGATETQYF.

The chain employs TRBV12-2 and TRBJ1-5. TRBV12-2 is a listed pseudogene. The CDR3 loop spans 20 amino acids. The CDR3 region is CASRLDPSLRTGRGNQPQHF. The DNA of the CDR3 is TGTGCAAGTCGCTTAGATCCCTCCCTTAGAACAGGGCGTGGCAATCAGCCCCAGCATTTT.

This clonotype has a handful of counts. This chain joins TRBV6-1 and TRBJ1-2; the D gene is possibly TRBD1 (6 bases). The CDR3 runs 14 residues. Germline CDR1 reads MNHNS; CDR2 reads SASEGT. Trimming removed 4 bases at V and 2 bases at J, with 11 bases between. DNA of the CDR3: TGTGCCAGCAGTGTACAACAGGGAAACTATGGCTACACCTTC. It encodes CASSVQQGNYGYTF.

There are a few counts of this clonotype. The chain recombines TRBV20-1 with TRBJ1-5; D not resolved. The germline V gene encodes CDR1 DFQATT and CDR2 SNEGSKA (reference sequence). V dropped 0 bases and J dropped 4 bases, with 10 bases sitting between them. The CDR3 is 14 residues long. Written as DNA, the CDR3 is TGCAGTGCTAGAGATGAACAGTGGAATCAGCCCCAGCATTTT. It yields the protein CSARDEQWNQPQHF.

The V call is TRBV27, the J call TRBJ1-2; 10 bases are a match to TRBD1. The CDR3 has 13 residues. CDR1 is MNHEY and CDR2 is SMNVEV in the germline V gene (reference sequence). V was clipped by 5 bases and J by 3 bases; unmatched bases: 0. CDR3 sequence: CASSGQGDYGYTF. CDR3 nucleotides: TGTGCCAGCAGTGGACAGGGGGACTATGGCTACACCTTC.

The J gene is TRBJ1-4, the V gene TRBV29-1, with D unclear. The CDR3 contains 12 residues. Germline V gene lookup returns CDR1 SQVTM and CDR2 ANQGSEA. Trimming left V 7 bases short and J 5 bases short, with 11 bases between. The CDR3 sequence: CSAGPRNEKLFF. CDR3 bases: TGCAGCGCCGGACCGCGGAATGAAAAACTGTTTTTT. Combining the CDR3 with reference TRBV29-1 and TRBJ1-4 gives the whole variable domain SAVISQKPSRDICQRGTSLTIQCQVDSQVTMMFWYRQQPGQSLTLIATANQGSEATYESGFVIDKFPISRPNLTFSTLTVSNMSPEDSSIYLCSAGPRNEKLFFGSGTQLSVL.

This chain links TRBV11-1 with TRBJ2-6, with no clear D. The germline V and J ends were trimmed by 5 bases and 1 base, with 12 bases remaining between them. The CDR3 is 16 amino acids. Germline loops: CDR1 SGHAT, CDR2 FQDESV (reference sequence). CDR3 residues: CASSPRARSGANVLTF. CDR3 sequence (DNA): TGTGCCAGCAGCCCGAGAGCAAGATCTGGGGCCAACGTCCTGACTTTC.

The chain couples TRBV19 to TRBJ1-5; 10 bases are shared with TRBD1. The V and J ends lost 5 bases and 4 bases, in that order; junction bases with no gene match: 5. The CDR3 has 15 amino acids. Germline V lookup: CDR1 LNHDA, CDR2 SQIVND (reference sequence). The CDR3 protein is CASSPDRGQNQPQHF. For the CDR3, the DNA is TGTGCCAGTAGTCCCGACAGGGGGCAGAATCAGCCCCAGCATTTT.

This clonotype was counted between two and nine times. The V call is TRBV20-1, the J call TRBJ1-6; 9 nucleotides align to TRBD1. The CDR3 extends over 17 amino acids. Germline values: CDR1 DFQATT, CDR2 SNEGSKA (reference sequence). V trimming: 1 base; J trimming: 10 bases; junction bases outside the gene matches: 14. The CDR3 spells CSARVQTGGQGGSPLHF. CDR3 DNA: TGCAGTGCTAGAGTCCAAACTGGGGGACAGGGTGGCTCACCCCTCCACTTT.

This clonotype occurred a few times. For the CDR3, the DNA is TGCAGTGCTGAACAGGGAGGGCGGTCCTACGAGCAGTACTTC. As protein: CSAEQGGRSYEQYF. This chain joins TRBV20-1 and TRBJ2-7; perhaps TRBD2 as D (7 bases). CDR3 length: 14 amino acids. The germline V gene encodes CDR1 DFQATT and CDR2 SNEGSKA (reference sequence). V was cut by 5 bases and J by 1 base, with 15 bases left in between.

A few counts support this clonotype. The chain carries TRBV6-1 and TRBJ2-4, with 7 positions matching TRBD1. From germline, CDR1 is MNHNS and CDR2 SASEGT. This CDR3 has 13 amino acids. The trim removed 5 bases at V and 5 bases at J, leaving 3 bases unmatched. The CDR3 reads CASSRGGQNIQYF. The CDR3 nucleotides are TGTGCCAGCAGTCGAGGGGGCCAAAACATTCAGTACTTC.

This clonotype was counted between two and nine times. The chain has TRBV3-1 and TRBJ1-2; 7 nucleotides agree with TRBD1. CDR3 length equals 13 residues. The ends lost 6 bases at V and 4 bases at J; junction bases unmatched: 5. The germline V gene has CDR1 LGHDT and CDR2 YNNKEL (reference sequence). This CDR3 reads CASSLTGTYGYTF. For the CDR3, the DNA is TGTGCCAGCAGTCTGACAGGGACCTATGGCTACACCTTC.